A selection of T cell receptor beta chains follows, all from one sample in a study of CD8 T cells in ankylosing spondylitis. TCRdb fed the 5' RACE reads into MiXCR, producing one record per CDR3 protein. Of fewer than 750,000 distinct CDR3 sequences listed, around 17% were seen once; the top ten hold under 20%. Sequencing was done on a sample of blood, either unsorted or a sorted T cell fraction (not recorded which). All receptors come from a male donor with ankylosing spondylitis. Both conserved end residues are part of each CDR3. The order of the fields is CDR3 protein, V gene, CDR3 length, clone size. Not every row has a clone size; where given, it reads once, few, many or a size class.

CASSLGQSYNEQFF	TRBV5-1	14	many
CSANRGVGELFF	TRBV20-1	12	few
CAISELPAETEDTQYF	TRBV10-3	16	few
CASSTGTSDTGELFF	TRBV5-1	15	few
CASSRLGQGADEQYF	TRBV28	15	few
CASSLIRLRGATGELFF	TRBV11-2	17	few
CASSRPGSDTGELFF	TRBV5-5	15	-
CSASFDNEQFF	TRBV20-1	11	-
CSARDRLAGGRETQYF	TRBV20-1	16	few
CASSLKLFDEQFF	TRBV7-3	13	-
CASSFLSQADFSYEQYF	TRBV11-2	17	-
CASSLEANTRNTQYF	TRBV7-2	15	few
CSAREPLQSVYGYTF	TRBV20-1	15	few
CAISEKRALYNSPLHF	TRBV10-3	16	-
CSGFSGSSYEQYF	TRBV29-1	13	-
CSARVAATPEGYTF	TRBV20-1	14	-
CASSVGSSLQETQYF	TRBV6-1	15	-
CASSPGATYEQYF	TRBV6-2/TRBV6-3	13	-
CSAPDTSNSNQPQHF	TRBV20-1	15	few
CASSPGQGLEAFF	TRBV4-1	13	few
CASSLGQEGNTEAFF	TRBV13	15	few
CASGTSALNTGELFF	TRBV2	15	few
CAWSAGQANTEAFF	TRBV30	14	-
CASSYSGTETSDRYNEQFF	TRBV6-2/TRBV6-3	19	-
CASSRGTGWYNEQFF	TRBV5-6	15	-
CATSTPGPYNSPLHF	TRBV15	15	few
CASSPDGGYEQYF	TRBV4-3	13	few
CASSPPRNTEAFF	TRBV18	13	few
CASSRDRGRMTDTQYF	TRBV5-6	16	-
CASSQDYPIVQYF	TRBV4-1	13	many
CSVENWTGAFPYGYTF	TRBV29-1	16	many
CATSVGLGGTDTQYF	TRBV24-1	15	-
CASSPRQGRNQPQHF	TRBV2	15	few
CSVHPEGLQWEYF	TRBV29-1	13	few
CASSPLVGKYNEQFF	TRBV7-6	15	-